Listed below are T cell receptor beta chains from one sample, sequenced in a study of tumor-infiltrating lymphocytes in primary liver carcinoma. TCRdb analysed the multiplex PCR reads with MiXCR anew, one entry per CDR3 protein. The sample comprises 70,000 to 95,000 distinct CDR3 sequences, over 60% of which are singletons, and about a quarter rests with the top ten. Sequenced input: liver tumor tissue from sampling region 4. These receptors came from a man aged 35-49 years with primary liver carcinoma and hepatitis B virus infection. CDR3s include the opening cysteine and the closing phenylalanine or tryptophan. Each record gives: J gene, V gene, clone size, D gene, CDR3 DNA, CDR3 protein. D genes are given only for firm matches. Clone size is stated in some rows and not others, as once, few, many or a class when expanded.

j_call: TRBJ2-1
v_call: TRBV11-2
clone_size: .
d_call: .
cdr3_nt: TGTGCCTGCGTAGTAGGGGACCTCCGGGGTCATGAGCAGTTCTTC
cdr3_aa: CACVVGDLRGHEQFF

j_call: TRBJ2-1
v_call: TRBV28
clone_size: many
d_call: .
cdr3_nt: TGTGCCAGCAGTTTTGTGGGAGTCTCCTACAATGAGCAGTTCTTC
cdr3_aa: CASSFVGVSYNEQFF

j_call: TRBJ2-3
v_call: TRBV6-1
clone_size: .
d_call: TRBD2
cdr3_nt: TGTGCCAGCAGCGTGGCCCTAGCGGGTAGGGCAGATATGCAGTATTTT
cdr3_aa: CASSVALAGRADMQYF

j_call: TRBJ2-7
v_call: TRBV10-2
clone_size: many
d_call: TRBD2
cdr3_nt: TGCGCCAGCAGCCACGGACTAGCGGGAGAAGACGAGCAGTACTTC
cdr3_aa: CASSHGLAGEDEQYF

j_call: TRBJ2-5
v_call: TRBV6-1
clone_size: many
d_call: .
cdr3_nt: TGTGCCAGCAGAGAAGGAGAGACCCAGTACTTC
cdr3_aa: CASREGETQYF

j_call: TRBJ2-1
v_call: TRBV11-2
clone_size: once
d_call: TRBD2
cdr3_nt: TGTGCCTGCAGCCTTCGACTAGCGGAAGATTTCGATGAGCAGTTCTTC
cdr3_aa: CACSLRLAEDFDEQFF

j_call: TRBJ2-3
v_call: TRBV10-3
clone_size: .
d_call: .
cdr3_nt: TGTGCCACCAGTAAGGACAGCCCTGGCACAGATACGCGGTATTTT
cdr3_aa: CATSKDSPGTDTRYF

j_call: TRBJ2-3
v_call: TRBV4-1
clone_size: .
d_call: .
cdr3_nt: TGCGCCGGCAGCCTTCGACCAGCGCTATCCACAGATACGCAGTATTTT
cdr3_aa: CAGSLRPALSTDTQYF

j_call: TRBJ2-3
v_call: TRBV20-1
clone_size: .
d_call: .
cdr3_nt: TGCAGTGCTAGGATCGCGGGGGCAAACAGAGATACGCAGTATTTT
cdr3_aa: CSARIAGANRDTQYF

j_call: TRBJ2-7
v_call: TRBV7-8
clone_size: once
d_call: .
cdr3_nt: TGTGCCAGCAGCCCGGGGCCGGCTAGTGGTTACGGGCAGTACTTC
cdr3_aa: CASSPGPASGYGQYF

j_call: TRBJ1-6
v_call: TRBV6-1
clone_size: .
d_call: .
cdr3_nt: TGTGCTAGCAGTGAAATGGTCTCCGGGAGGTCACTCCTCCACTTT
cdr3_aa: CASSEMVSGRSLLHF

j_call: TRBJ1-1
v_call: TRBV29-1
clone_size: many
d_call: .
cdr3_nt: TGCAGCGTTGCCAAGGGGCAGGCTAGCACTGAAGCTTTCTTT
cdr3_aa: CSVAKGQASTEAFF

j_call: TRBJ1-2
v_call: TRBV2
clone_size: few
d_call: TRBD1
cdr3_nt: TGTGCCAGCAGTCTCGACAGGGGGCCTTTTGGTGGCTACACCTTC
cdr3_aa: CASSLDRGPFGGYTF

j_call: TRBJ2-3
v_call: TRBV5-4
clone_size: .
d_call: .
cdr3_nt: TGTGTCAGCAGCCCAGGGATAACTGACATAGATACGCAGTATTTT
cdr3_aa: CVSSPGITDIDTQYF

j_call: TRBJ2-7
v_call: TRBV14
clone_size: .
d_call: .
cdr3_nt: TGTGGCAGCAGCACTTCAGCGGAGTCTCTCGAGCAGTACTTC
cdr3_aa: CGSSTSAESLEQYF

j_call: TRBJ2-3
v_call: TRBV11-2
clone_size: .
d_call: TRBD2
cdr3_nt: TGTGCCAGCAGCCCCACAACTAGCGGCAGCACAGATACCCAGTATTTT
cdr3_aa: CASSPTTSGSTDTQYF

j_call: TRBJ2-5
v_call: TRBV11-2
clone_size: .
d_call: .
cdr3_nt: TGTGCTAGCAGCTTACTCAGTGGGGGCAGTCGGCAAGATACCCAGTACTTC
cdr3_aa: CASSLLSGGSRQDTQYF

j_call: TRBJ2-7
v_call: TRBV5-4
clone_size: .
d_call: .
cdr3_nt: TGTGCCAGCAACTTGAGCGGGTTTGAGGTTGGCGAGCAGTACTTC
cdr3_aa: CASNLSGFEVGEQYF

j_call: TRBJ2-2
v_call: TRBV7-8
clone_size: .
d_call: .
cdr3_nt: TGTGCCAGCAGTCCCTTTCGAGGACCGAACACCGGGGAGCTGTTTTTT
cdr3_aa: CASSPFRGPNTGELFF

j_call: TRBJ2-7
v_call: TRBV10-3
clone_size: many
d_call: .
cdr3_nt: TGTGCCATCAGTGCTCCGGAAACGTCCTCCTACGAGCAGTACTTC
cdr3_aa: CAISAPETSSYEQYF

j_call: TRBJ2-1
v_call: TRBV28
clone_size: .
d_call: .
cdr3_nt: TGTGCCAGCAGTCCCCGGACGGGGCCCTACAATGAGCAGTCCTTC
cdr3_aa: CASSPRTGPYNEQSF

j_call: TRBJ1-2
v_call: TRBV5-1
clone_size: .
d_call: .
cdr3_nt: TGCGCCAGCAGTACCAGCTCGACAGGCGAAGGCTACATCTTC
cdr3_aa: CASSTSSTGEGYIF

j_call: TRBJ2-6
v_call: TRBV7-9
clone_size: many
d_call: .
cdr3_nt: TGTGCCAGCAGCTTTCGTTTGGACTCTGGGGCCAACGTCCTGACTTTC
cdr3_aa: CASSFRLDSGANVLTF

j_call: TRBJ2-7
v_call: TRBV5-1
clone_size: .
d_call: TRBD2
cdr3_nt: TGCGCCAACAGCCTTTCCAGCGGGAACTACGATCAATACTTC
cdr3_aa: CANSLSSGNYDQYF

j_call: TRBJ2-3
v_call: TRBV6-6
clone_size: many
d_call: TRBD1
cdr3_nt: TGTGCCAGCAACCCAGGGGGAGTCACAGATACGCAGTATTTT
cdr3_aa: CASNPGGVTDTQYF

j_call: TRBJ2-7
v_call: TRBV29-1
clone_size: .
d_call: TRBD1
cdr3_nt: TGCCGCGTAGCCAGACAGGGGGCAACCTACGAGCAATACTTC
cdr3_aa: CRVARQGATYEQYF

j_call: TRBJ2-5
v_call: TRBV29-1
clone_size: .
d_call: .
cdr3_nt: TGCAGCGTCTATTGGGGGGGGGCCGGTAAGGTGGAGACCCAGTACTTC
cdr3_aa: CSVYWGGAGKVETQYF

j_call: TRBJ2-1
v_call: TRBV5-1
clone_size: once
d_call: .
cdr3_nt: TGCGCCAGCTCGGTGGAGGCTAGTTGGAATGATCAGTTCTTC
cdr3_aa: CASSVEASWNDQFF

j_call: TRBJ2-7
v_call: TRBV5-1
clone_size: many
d_call: TRBD1
cdr3_nt: TGCGCCAGCAGAGTCCGGACAGGGACCTACGAGCAGTACTTC
cdr3_aa: CASRVRTGTYEQYF

j_call: TRBJ2-3
v_call: TRBV12-3/TRBV12-4
clone_size: .
d_call: TRBD2
cdr3_nt: TGTGCCAGCAGTCAGGACGGATACTCCTGCGGGAGGTCCCCAGATATGCAGTATTTT
cdr3_aa: CASSQDGYSCGRSPDMQYF

j_call: TRBJ2-1
v_call: TRBV29-1
clone_size: .
d_call: .
cdr3_nt: TGCAACCTTGGGGTAACCTTTGGGGATGAGCAGTTCTTC
cdr3_aa: CNLGVTFGDEQFF

j_call: TRBJ2-1
v_call: TRBV14
clone_size: .
d_call: TRBD2
cdr3_nt: TGTGCCAGCAGCCATCCCTTACTAGCGGGAGGAAGCGCATGGTACAATGAGCAATTCTTC
cdr3_aa: CASSHPLLAGGSAWYNEQFF

j_call: TRBJ2-7
v_call: TRBV7-9
clone_size: many
d_call: TRBD1
cdr3_nt: TGTGCCAGCAGCTTGCCGGGACAGGGACACTACGAGCAGTACTTC
cdr3_aa: CASSLPGQGHYEQYF

j_call: TRBJ2-1
v_call: TRBV29-1
clone_size: .
d_call: .
cdr3_nt: TGCAGCGTTGTTAGGTTGGGGTCTGAGCGGCTCTTC
cdr3_aa: CSVVRLGSERLF

j_call: TRBJ2-1
v_call: TRBV11-1
clone_size: .
d_call: .
cdr3_nt: TGTGCCAGCGGCTTAGCGCGATTAGCTCGCTCCTACAATGAGCAGTTCTTC
cdr3_aa: CASGLARLARSYNEQFF

j_call: TRBJ1-5
v_call: TRBV9
clone_size: .
d_call: TRBD1
cdr3_nt: TGTGCCAGCAGCCCGATCCTCCGGGACAGGGGATCTACCAATCAGCCCCAGCATTTT
cdr3_aa: CASSPILRDRGSTNQPQHF

j_call: TRBJ2-7
v_call: TRBV4-2
clone_size: .
d_call: .
cdr3_nt: TGTGGCAGCAGCCAAGGTGACTGGGGTGTCTACGAGCAGTACTTC
cdr3_aa: CGSSQGDWGVYEQYF

j_call: TRBJ1-2
v_call: TRBV7-9
clone_size: many
d_call: .
cdr3_nt: TGTGCCAGCAGCCCACAGGGTAAATCCTTAGACTACACCTTC
cdr3_aa: CASSPQGKSLDYTF

j_call: TRBJ2-1
v_call: TRBV14
clone_size: once
d_call: TRBD2
cdr3_nt: TGTGCCAGCAGCCAAGATCCAGCTAGCGGGATTAATGAGCAGTTCTTC
cdr3_aa: CASSQDPASGINEQFF

j_call: TRBJ2-3
v_call: TRBV12-3/TRBV12-4
clone_size: .
d_call: .
cdr3_nt: TGTGCCAGTAGTCTACTAGGGGGGTCCGGGCCAGATACGCAGTATTTT
cdr3_aa: CASSLLGGSGPDTQYF

j_call: TRBJ2-5
v_call: TRBV2
clone_size: .
d_call: .
cdr3_nt: TGTGCCAGCAGCCTAGACCAGGGCAGGGGAGAGACCCAGTACTTC
cdr3_aa: CASSLDQGRGETQYF

j_call: TRBJ1-4
v_call: TRBV6-5
clone_size: .
d_call: TRBD1
cdr3_nt: TGTGCCAGCAGTTACAGGACAGGGCCAGATGAAAAAGTATTTTTT
cdr3_aa: CASSYRTGPDEKVFF

j_call: TRBJ2-5
v_call: TRBV29-1
clone_size: .
d_call: .
cdr3_nt: TGCAGCGTTGCGGCTAGCTTCTGGGTGACCCAGTACTTC
cdr3_aa: CSVAASFWVTQYF

j_call: TRBJ2-5
v_call: TRBV28
clone_size: many
d_call: TRBD1
cdr3_nt: TGTGCCAGCAGTTTACTAGGGGGCGGGACCCAGTACTTC
cdr3_aa: CASSLLGGGTQYF